The rows below give T cell receptor beta chains drawn from one sample of a study of Graves' ophthalmopathy and Graves' hyperthyroidism. TCRdb re-derived calls from the multiplex PCR reads in MiXCR, one entry per CDR3 protein. The sample consists of about 660,000 distinct CDR3 sequences, 35% to 45% of them appearing once. Sample: peripheral blood. Receptors originate from an adult man with Graves' ophthalmopathy. Both conserved end residues are part of each CDR3. The D gene is left open where the match is weak. Size tells how often a clone was seen (once, few, many) or the class of an expanded clone, and some rows leave it out.

CDR3 protein	clone size	V gene	J gene	D gene
CSARVYRDSPSQYF	.	TRBV20-1	TRBJ2-5	TRBD1
CASSIDSPTYEQYF	few	TRBV19	TRBJ2-7	.
CAIGTGSMNTEAFF	.	TRBV2	TRBJ1-1	TRBD1
CASSVTGGASGANEQYF	.	TRBV9	TRBJ2-7	TRBD2
CASSPPWGAMDYGYTF	.	TRBV2	TRBJ1-2	.
CASSPNTNSGNTIYF	many	TRBV12-3/TRBV12-4	TRBJ1-3	.
CASSLQGLDGYTF	many	TRBV11-1	TRBJ1-2	.
CAWSVPSGRHQETQYF	few	TRBV30	TRBJ2-5	.
CATSRGGSPLHF	many	TRBV10-3	TRBJ1-6	.
CASSRRDREGTGELFF	few	TRBV6-5	TRBJ2-2	TRBD1
CASSAGGTHTDTQYF	.	TRBV2	TRBJ2-3	.
CASSLALAGTGSWETQYF	.	TRBV7-2	TRBJ2-5	TRBD1
CASSQEWTGVNSPLHF	.	TRBV7-2	TRBJ1-6	TRBD1
CSARAPGAPYEQYF	.	TRBV20-1	TRBJ2-7	.
CSLGTGPHEQYF	few	TRBV29-1	TRBJ2-7	TRBD1
CSAGRDTREQYF	many	TRBV20-1	TRBJ2-7	.
CASTPTGDSYEQYF	many	TRBV9	TRBJ2-7	TRBD1
CASKGQGNEKLFF	few	TRBV19	TRBJ1-4	.
CASSIGNGDQPQHF	many	TRBV19	TRBJ1-5	.
CAISDAGGSYEQYF	many	TRBV10-3	TRBJ2-7	TRBD1
CASSMGPNSGNTIYF	.	TRBV19	TRBJ1-3	.
CSVAHGLAEETQYF	.	TRBV29-1	TRBJ2-5	TRBD2
CASSGTGGIGNTIYF	many	TRBV25-1	TRBJ1-3	TRBD1
CSARDRGSTGIYGYTF	few	TRBV20-1	TRBJ1-2	TRBD1
CASSSRGGRETQYF	many	TRBV7-2	TRBJ2-5	TRBD2
CRSLDTEAFF	.	TRBV29-1	TRBJ1-1	.
CASSQRAGLTDTQFF	.	TRBV11-3	.	.
CSLGSNQPQHF	.	TRBV29-1	TRBJ1-5	.
CASSPGGNSPLHF	.	TRBV7-2	TRBJ1-6	.
CATSRDRGNEQYF	many	TRBV15	TRBJ2-7	.
CASSLAWTVNYGYTF	.	TRBV12-3/TRBV12-4	TRBJ1-2	.
CASSLLRINQPQHF	.	TRBV7-9	TRBJ1-5	.
CSSEGPGFDEQYF	.	TRBV29-1	TRBJ2-7	.
CASSYRELSYEQYF	few	TRBV6-6	TRBJ2-7	.
CASSSEGSRNTEAFF	.	TRBV25-1	TRBJ1-1	.
CASSYALDRGSEQYF	.	TRBV10-3	TRBJ2-7	TRBD1
CSTHVGVSNYGYTF	.	TRBV29-1	TRBJ1-2	.